Following are 3 T cell receptor beta chains from one sample sequenced in a study of CXCR3-negative and CXCR3-positive naive CD8 T cells (dated by TCRdb to about 2019). Results and caveats for the whole study, not just this receptor: Compared with CXCR3-negative naive cells, CXCR3-positive naive cells had TRB CDR3s with higher hydrophobicity (lower Kidera factor 4), lower energy, and higher strength and volume indices.

Which antigens these TCRs recognize remains unknown. Sequencing took place on a NextSeq 550. The Human TCR Profiling Kit (MiLaboratory) was used to prepare UMI-labeled 5' RACE TRB cDNA libraries. TCRdb reprocessed the reads and assigns one entry to each CDR3 protein sequence, leaving out DNA. The record for this sample contains about 120,000 distinct CDR3 sequences. The ten largest clones add up to roughly 0.35% of the sample. Material: naive CXCR3+ CD8+ T cells from blood. The cell subset or site label of this sample denotes: CD45RO-CCR7+CD27+CD95- naive CD8+ T cells expressing CXCR3 (TNR3+). The receptors were gathered from a human donor in good health. Some clones in this sample may be carry-over from other donors' samples.

The J gene is TRBJ2-1, the V gene TRBV7-9; TCRdb reports TRBD2, a call that lacks DNA to check it against. The CDR3 is 18 residues long. Germline CDR1 and CDR2: SEHNR and FQNEAQ (reference sequence). The CDR3 protein is CASSLAAGVTEYYNEQFF.

The V gene is TRBV12-3 or TRBV12-4, the J gene TRBJ2-1; the TRBD1 assignment by TCRdb is unverifiable without DNA. This CDR3 has 13 residues. The CDR3 loop is CASRAGTDNEQFF.

The chain links TRBV14 to TRBJ2-7; there is no DNA to check the TCRdb D call of TRBD1. CDR1 and CDR2 from the germline V gene are SGHDN and FVKESK. CDR3 length: 17 amino acids. CDR3 region: CASSPGVGDRGFYEQYF.